This entry lists 26 T cell receptor beta chains sequenced from one sample in a study of T cell clonality in common variable immunodeficiency. Here immunoSEQ multiplex PCR was the method, and the copy in TCRdb shows in-frame clones only, minus some. Observed in the sample are about 81,000 clones, none of them singletons. The specimen sequenced was peripheral blood mononuclear cells. These receptors originate from a person aged 18 to 70 in good health.

This clone was counted at least ten times. The read stops 3 residues short of the end of the CDR3; the missing end is completed from the germline J gene. V and J are TRBV30 and TRBJ1-2; D might be TRBD1 (5 bases). The CDR3 has 15 residues. The germline V gene has CDR1 GTSNPN and CDR2 SVGIG (reference sequence). The V end was cut by 6 bases, the J end by 3 bases, with 20 bases between. The CDR3 spells CACKPRGGSHYGYTF. The CDR3 bases that were read are TGTGCCTGCAAACCCCGGGGGGGGTCCCACTATGGC.

This clone was seen many times. The read falls 3 residues short of the CDR3 end, and the missing part is taken from the germline J gene. The chain has TRBV7-2 and TRBJ2-1; no definite D call. Germline values: CDR1 SGHTA, CDR2 FQGNSA. Deletions cut 2 bases from V and 3 bases from J, with 11 bases between. The CDR3 has 15 residues. CDR3 DNA, as far as it was read: TGTGCCAGCAGCTTAACCAGGAACCTCTACAATGAG. As protein: CASSLTRNLYNE. The CDR3 as a whole reads CASSLTRNLYNEQFF.

This clone came up many times. The read gets to within 3 residues of the CDR3 end, and the germline J gene fills in the rest. The rearrangement links TRBV19 to TRBJ2-7, with D perhaps matching TRBD1 (5 bases). Germline V CDR1 and CDR2: LNHDA, SQIVND (reference sequence). The CDR3 length is 14 residues. The germline V and J ends were trimmed by 2 bases and 0 bases, with 8 bases remaining between them. The part of the CDR3 DNA that was read is TGTGCCAGTAGTATACAGGGTACCTCCTACGAG. It encodes CASSIQGTSYE. Given in full, the CDR3 is CASSIQGTSYEQYF.

The sample holds many counts of this clone. Read data end 3 residues before the CDR3 end; the end is taken from the germline J gene. The chain uses TRBV5-1 and TRBJ2-2; D remains unclear. The V and J ends lost 3 bases and 5 bases respectively, with 8 bases between them. This CDR3 spans 13 amino acids. Germline values: CDR1 SGHRS, CDR2 YFSETQ. The CDR3 loop is CASSSRFTGELFF. The CDR3 bases that were read are TGCGCCAGCAGCTCTAGGTTTACCGGGGAG. The complete variable domain, with remaining parts taken from reference TRBV5-1 and TRBJ2-2, reads KAGVTQTPRYLIKTRGQQVTLSCSPISGHRSVSWYQQTPGQGLQFLFEYFSETQRNKGNFPGRFSGRQFSNSRSEMNVSTLELGDSALYLCASSSRFTGELFFGEGSRLTVL.

The table lists this clone with many counts. The CDR3 bases that were read are TGTGCCTGGAGTGTACAAATGAACACCGGGGAG. This encodes CAWSVQMNTGE. The entire CDR3 protein is CAWSVQMNTGELFF. This chain links TRBV30 with TRBJ2-2; unclear D gene. Sequencing ends 3 residues short of the CDR3 end; the germline J gene provides the rest. The CDR3 extends over 14 amino acids. The V gene's germline CDR1 is GTSNPN and CDR2 SVGIG (reference sequence). V shed 0 bases and J shed 1 base, with 6 bases lying between them.

This clone was seen many times. The covered CDR3 bases are TGTGCCAGCTCACCAAATCGCTTAGAGAACAATGAG. It translates to CASSPNRLENNE. The entire CDR3 reads CASSPNRLENNEQFF. This rearrangement joins TRBV18 to TRBJ2-1; D uncertain. Read coverage stops 3 residues before the CDR3 terminus; the germline J gene supplies the remainder. The germline gives CDR1 KGHSH, CDR2 LQKENI. V was pared by 2 bases and J by 5 bases, with 13 bases between. This CDR3 has 15 amino acids.

This clone was seen ten or more times. The CDR3 end falls 3 residues outside the read, so it is completed with the germline J gene. This chain uses TRBV11-2 with TRBJ2-2; maybe TRBD2 (5 bases). Germline-derived CDR1 and CDR2 are SGHAT and FQNNGV. Trimming removed 7 bases at V and 4 bases at J, with 13 bases between. This CDR3 region has 14 residues. CDR3 residues: CASKDFFVTGELFF. The covered CDR3 bases are TGTGCCAGCAAGGACTTTTTCGTCACCGGGGAG.

This clone was counted at least ten times. The read ends 3 residues early relative to the CDR3; the germline J gene fills the gap. The V and J genes are TRBV7-8 and TRBJ2-1, with 7 bases that match TRBD1. Germline V CDR1 and CDR2: SGHVS, FQNEAQ. CDR3 length: 15 residues. After removal of 2 bases from V and 5 bases from J, the junction contained 6 bases not matched to a gene. The chain's CDR3 is CASSLSGGEDNEQFF. The part of the CDR3 DNA that was read is TGTGCCAGCAGCTTATCAGGGGGAGAGGACAATGAG.

This clone was detected many times. The read terminates 3 residues ahead of where the CDR3 ends, so the germline J gene completes it. The V call is TRBV6-2 or TRBV6-3, the J call TRBJ1-1, with D possibly matching TRBD1 (6 bases). Trimming pared 0 bases from V and 1 base from J, leaving 6 bases between. The CDR3 is made up of 14 amino acids. In germline, CDR1 is MNHEY, CDR2 SVGEGT. The CDR3 is CASSYSGGNTEAFF. The covered CDR3 bases are TGTGCCAGCAGTTACTCAGGGGGGAACACTGAA.

This clone was seen many times. The read stops 3 residues short of the end of the CDR3; the missing end is completed from the germline J gene. V is TRBV18 and J is TRBJ2-4; possible D gene TRBD2, 6 bases. Trimming removed 3 bases from V and 8 bases from J, with 20 bases in between. This CDR3 contains 16 residues. Germline CDR1 and CDR2: KGHSH and LQKENI. CDR3 DNA, as far as it was read: TGTGCCAGCTCACCTTTAGGCCCGGGCGGGATAGACATT. Its protein is CASSPLGPGGIDI. The full CDR3 reads CASSPLGPGGIDIQYF.

This clone was recorded many times. The read ends 3 residues shy of where the CDR3 ends; the end is completed using the germline J gene. The chain uses TRBV7-9 and TRBJ2-1; D not certain. This CDR3 region has 14 residues. CDR1 and CDR2 from the germline V gene are SEHNR and FQNEAQ (reference sequence). Trimming removed 5 bases at V and 8 bases at J, with 16 bases between. This CDR3 reads CASSAAVKGYEQFF. The CDR3 DNA, read in part, is TGTGCCAGCAGCGCAGCAGTAAAGGGTTATGAG.

This clone was recorded at least ten times. Sequence at one end of the junction differs from germline and may be a read error. Read sequence stops 3 residues before the CDR3 end, and the germline J gene provides the missing end. The chain links TRBV4-2 to TRBJ2-1; perhaps TRBD2 as D (5 bases). The CDR3 has 16 residues. The germline gives CDR1 LGHNA, CDR2 YNFKEQ. The CDR3 spells CASSQDWAGSYNEQFF. The DNA read from the CDR3 is TGCGCCAGCAGCCAAGATTGGGCGGGCTCCTACAATGAG.

This clone was counted many times. Read sequence stops 3 residues before the CDR3 end, and the germline J gene provides the missing end. This chain uses TRBV20-1 with TRBJ2-3; D gene ambiguous. This CDR3 has 13 residues. V was shortened by 3 bases and J by 2 bases, with 9 bases between the two germline ends. CDR1 is DFQATT, CDR2 SNEGSKA, per germline (reference sequence). The CDR3 is CSASPDNTDTQYF. Incomplete CDR3 DNA: TGCAGTGCTAGCCCCGACAACACAGATACG.

This clone showed up many times. The DNA ends 3 residues before the CDR3 does, and the rest of the CDR3 is filled in from the germline J gene. This rearrangement joins TRBV20-1 to TRBJ2-7; 9 bases fit TRBD2. Trimming at V came to 3 bases and at J to 3 bases, leaving 15 bases not matched to a gene. Germline CDR1 is DFQATT and CDR2 is SNEGSKA (reference sequence). This CDR3 is built from 17 residues. Incomplete CDR3 DNA: TGCAGTGCTAGGGAATTACTAGCGGGTGGTGCGGACTACGAG. Translated, it gives CSARELLAGGADYE. The complete CDR3 protein is CSARELLAGGADYEQYF.

This clone has only a few counts. The CDR3 end lies 3 residues beyond the end of the read and is filled in from the germline J gene. This chain joins TRBV2 and TRBJ2-5, with 9 positions matching TRBD2. J was trimmed by 3 bases and V by 9 bases; bases with no gene match: 14. The CDR3 is 16 residues long. Germline loops: CDR1 SNHLY, CDR2 FYNNEI. The CDR3 DNA, read in part, is TGTGCCAGTGAGAGTCGACTAGCGGAGACCAAAGAGACC. Translation gives CASESRLAETKET. Given in full, the CDR3 is CASESRLAETKETQYF.

In its sample, this clone was seen many times. The read gets to within 3 residues of the CDR3 end, and the germline J gene fills in the rest. This chain uses TRBV5-4 with TRBJ2-5; maybe TRBD2 (6 bases). Germline loops: CDR1 SGHNT, CDR2 YYREEE (reference sequence). This CDR3 is built from 14 residues. Trimming pared 4 bases from V and 7 bases from J, leaving 17 bases between. CDR3 DNA, as far as it was read: TGTGCCAGCAGCCTCGGGGGATTAGAGGGGACC. Translated, it gives CASSLGGLEGT. The full CDR3 protein is CASSLGGLEGTQYF.

This clone was detected many times. Read data end 3 residues before the CDR3 end; the end is taken from the germline J gene. The chain carries TRBV19 and TRBJ2-5; TRBD1 matches 9 bases. With V trimmed by 6 bases and J by 5 bases, 7 bases remained unmatched. This CDR3 has 14 residues. The germline V gene encodes CDR1 LNHDA and CDR2 SQIVND (reference sequence). CDR3 loop: CASSPTGGTETQYF. The DNA read from the CDR3 is TGTGCCAGTAGCCCTACAGGGGGCACGGAGACC.

This clone was seen ten or more times. The read comes to an end 3 residues before the CDR3 does, leaving the germline J gene to fill in the end. The V gene is TRBV4-1, the J gene TRBJ1-4; D unresolved. Deletions cut 4 bases from V and 0 bases from J, with 12 bases between. The CDR3 has 16 residues. Germline CDR1 MGHRA, CDR2 YSYEKL. Partial CDR3 DNA: TGCGCCAGCAGCCCTGGAACAGCTGCAACTAATGAAAAA. Protein product: CASSPGTAATNEK. The complete CDR3 protein is CASSPGTAATNEKLFF.

This clone was detected many times. The DNA ends 3 residues before the CDR3 does, and the rest of the CDR3 is filled in from the germline J gene. The V call is TRBV9, the J call TRBJ2-1, with 9 bases matching TRBD2. Germline V gene data show CDR1 as SGDLS and CDR2 as YYNGEE. V shed 1 base and J 7 bases; nucleotides not matched to a gene: 12. The length of the CDR3 is 17 residues. The chain's CDR3 is CASSVWASGKRRNEQFF. The sequenced CDR3 bases are TGTGCCAGCAGCGTATGGGCTAGCGGGAAGAGGCGAAATGAG.

Comments on this clone: The read terminates 3 residues before the CDR3 end, so the remaining end is supplied by the germline J gene. This rearrangement joins TRBV2 to TRBJ1-2; D might be TRBD1 (6 bases). The V gene's germline CDR1 is SNHLY and CDR2 FYNNEI. CDR3 size: 13 residues. The ends were cut back, 4 bases at V and 6 bases at J, with 12 bases in the middle. Incomplete CDR3 DNA: TGTGCCAGCAGTGTATGGCAGGGGAATGGC. Amino acid sequence: CASSVWQGNG. The complete CDR3 reads CASSVWQGNGYTF. The full variable domain, with the rest looked up from reference TRBV2 and TRBJ1-2, is EPEVTQTPSHQVTQMGQEVILRCVPISNHLYFYWYRQILGQKVEFLVSFYNNEISEKSEIFDDQFSVERPDGSNFTLKIRSTKLEDSAMYFCASSVWQGNGYTFGSGTRLTVV.

This clone was detected ten times or more. The read ends 3 residues early relative to the CDR3; the germline J gene fills the gap. This chain connects TRBV4-1 to TRBJ2-3; tentatively, D is TRBD2 (7 bases). The CDR3 is 16 amino acids. Trimming shortened V by 5 bases and J by 2 bases, and 17 bases separated the two germline ends. From germline, CDR1 is MGHRA and CDR2 YSYEKL. The CDR3 loop is CASSNGGPENTDTQYF. The DNA read from the CDR3 is TGCGCCAGCAGCAACGGGGGGCCAGAGAACACAGATACG.

This clone was found many times. The CDR3 end falls 3 residues outside the read, so it is completed with the germline J gene. The chain has TRBV5-4 and TRBJ2-7; 9 bases are shared with TRBD2. Germline CDR1 and CDR2: SGHNT and YYREEE (reference sequence). The CDR3 covers 15 residues. V lost 0 bases, J lost 0 bases, and 1 base stayed unmatched. The sequenced part of the CDR3 DNA is TGTGCCAGCAGCTTGGATAGCGGGAGCTCCTACGAG. Residues: CASSLDSGSSYE. The entire CDR3 protein reads CASSLDSGSSYEQYF.

This clone was seen repeatedly, ten times or more. The CDR3 spells CASSSTGRYTDTQYF. Incomplete CDR3 DNA: TGTGCCAGTAGTAGCACAGGGAGATACACAGATACG. The chain employs TRBV19 and TRBJ2-3; possibly TRBD1 for D (6 bases). The read is 3 residues too short to cover the CDR3 end, so that end is filled in from the germline J gene. The CDR3 is 15 residues long. The V gene lost 4 bases and the J gene lost 2 bases, with 13 bases spanning the gap. Germline V CDR1 and CDR2: LNHDA, SQIVND (reference sequence).

Many counts were recorded for this clone. The read finishes 3 residues shy of the CDR3 end, and the germline J gene is used to complete it. The rearrangement joins TRBV12-3 or TRBV12-4 to TRBJ2-7, with D perhaps matching TRBD1 (6 bases). V lost 6 bases and J lost 0, with 12 bases in between. The CDR3 runs 14 residues. This CDR3 reads CASRMPGASYEQYF. The sequenced CDR3 bases are TGTGCCAGCAGGATGCCAGGGGCCTCCTACGAG.

In its sample, this clone was seen many times. The observed sequence ends 3 residues before the CDR3 terminus, with the missing tail filled in from the germline J gene. This chain connects TRBV7-6 to TRBJ1-4; perhaps TRBD1 as D (6 bases). Trimming removed 0 bases from V and 8 bases from J, with 16 bases in between. This CDR3 region has 16 residues. CDR1 is SGHVS, CDR2 FNYEAQ, per germline. The CDR3: CASSLAEGTPEEKLFF. Partial CDR3 DNA: TGTGCCAGCAGCTTAGCGGAAGGGACACCGGAAGAAAAA.

There are many counts of this clone. The read falls 3 residues short of the CDR3 end, and the missing part is taken from the germline J gene. The rearrangement uses TRBV11-2 and TRBJ2-2, with 8 nucleotides matching TRBD1. Germline CDR1 SGHAT, CDR2 FQNNGV. This CDR3 region has 15 residues. V trimming: 5 bases; J trimming: 1 base; junction bases outside the gene matches: 3. The covered CDR3 bases are TGTGCCAGCAGCCGGACAGGGAAGAACACCGGGGAG. It is translated as CASSRTGKNTGE. The CDR3 in its entirety is CASSRTGKNTGELFF.